This T cell receptor beta chain is drawn from a study of blood T cell repertoires in COVID-19. As for the study in general: Sources were T cells, B-cell-depleted T cells, or PBMCs; the material itself was cDNA or gDNA.

The data were produced by immunoSEQ multiplex PCR, yet TCRdb's version contains in-frame clones alone and is incomplete. Of a few hundred thousand clones listed, around 90% are singletons. Participants came from fewer than 25 US areas, aged about 18 to 89 years. Participant reports of clinical history set cohort assignment. This clone was seen once. After removal of 7 bases from V and 1 base from J, the junction contained 4 bases not matched to a gene. This CDR3 has 15 amino acids. Germline values: CDR1 LGHNT, CDR2 FRNRAP. What was sequenced was PBMCs or T cells enriched from blood (not recorded which). The chain has TRBV12-5 and TRBJ2-7, with TRBD2 matching 13 bases. The receptor was derived from a young woman with acute COVID-19. CDR3 in DNA: TGTGCTAGTGCCCCGGGACTAGCGGGGTCCTACGAGCAGTACTTC. Residues: CASAPGLAGSYEQYF. Based on the CDR3 plus reference TRBV12-5 and TRBJ2-7, the full variable domain is DARVTQTPRHKVTEMGQEVTMRCQPILGHNTVFWYRQTMMQGLELLAYFRNRAPLDDSGMPKDRFSAEMPDATLATLKIQPSEPRDSAVYFCASAPGLAGSYEQYFGPGTRLTVT.